This T cell receptor (beta chain) was identified in a study of cytomegalovirus exposure and HLA in healthy donors. Study findings and constraints: The investigators catalogued some 150 TCR beta chains as cytomegalovirus-associated. By a later analysis, the bulk of CMV-associated TCR beta chains appeared HLA-restricted. Data from an earlier analysis indicated that most TCR beta V segments were productive either about 90% or about 30% of the time.

PCR primers comprised 60 Vbeta and 13 Jbeta primers. The repertoire was sequenced with immunoSEQ multiplex PCR; TCRdb's copy has only in-frame clones and lacks some. Of some 190,000 clones in the sample, about four fifths were seen once. This CDR3 comprises 16 residues. V lost 5 bases, J lost 2 bases, and 11 bases stayed unmatched. CDR1 and CDR2 (germline): SGHNT, YENEEA. Among the donors, all were healthy bone marrow donors. Of note for this clone: Its matching antigen is unknown.

Sequenced sample: PBMCs. This chain connects TRBV11-3 to TRBJ2-7; TRBD1 matches at 8 bases. The receptor's source is a man aged 18 to 30 in good health and CMV-seronegative. The CDR3 DNA sequence: TGTGCCAGCAGCCCCGGGACAGGAGCCTATCCCTACGAGCAGTACTTC. Its translation: CASSPGTGAYPYEQYF.